These 7 T cell receptor beta chains share one sample of origin, sequenced in a study of OX40 agonist ivuxolimab in advanced cancers. The library was generated by the immunoSEQ multiplex PCR assay. TCRdb carries this immuneACCESS record with in-frame sequences only. Its versions omit some clonotypes, under half of them owing to an unresolved V gene in the studies checked, with the rest unexplained. The sample yields around 56,000 clones; around 90% were counted once. Around 10% of the sample is taken by the ten largest. The starting material was CD4+ or CD8+ T cells sorted from blood, obtained in a trial of the OX40 agonist ivuxolimab. These receptors all stem from an adult with an advanced solid tumor such as melanoma, head and neck, liver or kidney cancer.

The chain carries TRBV5-5 and TRBJ2-7, with D perhaps TRBD1 (6 bases). Germline assignment: CDR1 SGHKS and CDR2 YYEKEE (reference sequence). The CDR3 is 13 residues long. The ends were cut back, 0 bases at V and 3 bases at J, with 7 bases in the middle. As DNA, the CDR3 is TGTGCCAGCAGCTTGGGGACAGACTACGAGCAGTACGTC. Translating gives CASSLGTDYEQYV.

The V and J genes are TRBV10-2 and TRBJ1-2, with no clear D. The V gene's germline CDR1 is WSHSY and CDR2 SAAADI. The CDR3 covers 14 residues. The V end was cut by 3 bases, the J end by 4 bases, with 12 bases between. CDR3 loop: CASSESGLGYGYTF. CDR3 in DNA: TGCGCCAGCAGTGAATCGGGGTTAGGCTATGGCTACACCTTC.

This chain joins TRBV28 and TRBJ2-2; 7 nucleotides match TRBD2. The CDR3 loop spans 14 amino acids. Germline V gene data show CDR1 as MDHEN and CDR2 as SYDVKM. Losses at the gene ends were 2 bases for V and 4 bases for J; bases not matched to a gene: 1. The CDR3 here is CASSLAGVTGELFF. The CDR3 DNA reads TGTGCCAGCAGTTTAGCGGGAGTCACCGGGGAGCTGTTTTTT.

The chain carries TRBV19 and TRBJ1-6; D may be TRBD1 (6 bases). This CDR3 contains 14 residues. Trimming cost V 5 bases and J 6 bases, with 11 bases left between them. Germline loops: CDR1 LNHDA, CDR2 SQIVND (reference sequence). CDR3 region: CASSYRVLNSPLHF. DNA of the CDR3: TGTGCCAGTAGTTACAGGGTACTTAATTCACCCCTCCACTTT.

The J gene is TRBJ2-7, the V gene TRBV4-2; TRBD2 might be the D (6 bases). CDR1 and CDR2 (germline): LGHNA, YNFKEQ. This CDR3 comprises 13 residues. With 1 base removed from V and 9 bases from J, the gap between germline ends came to 13 bases. CDR3 nucleotides: TGTGCCAGCAGCCAAGTACATGGGACTCGGCAGTACTTC. Its protein product is CASSQVHGTRQYF.

V gene TRBV4-1 combines with J gene TRBJ1-3, with D possibly matching TRBD1 (5 bases). CDR1 and CDR2 from the germline V gene are MGHRA and YSYEKL. V lost 2 bases to trimming and J lost 1 base, with 15 bases between them. The CDR3 consists of 17 residues. DNA for the CDR3: TGCGCCAGCAGCCAACTACCCGGGGCAGATTCTGGAAACACCATATATTTT. This encodes CASSQLPGADSGNTIYF.

The genes are TRBV5-4 and TRBJ2-3, with a possible D match to TRBD2 (7 bases). V shed 0 bases and J shed 3 bases, with 11 bases lying between them. Germline CDR1 reads SGHNT; CDR2 reads YYREEE (reference sequence). This CDR3 spans 15 amino acids. CDR3 region: CASSLVGGGTDTQYF. CDR3 DNA sequence: TGTGCCAGCAGCTTGGTAGGGGGGGGTACAGATACGCAGTATTTT.